Below are 17 T cell receptor beta chains sequenced from a single sample in a study of T cell responses to AZD1222 COVID-19 vaccine. Using immunoSEQ multiplex PCR, the repertoire was profiled, and TCRdb retains in-frame clones only, with some absent. This sample has some 80,000 clones, with about 84% found just once. Sample: peripheral blood, taken on day 0 of AZD1222 vaccination. The receptor set was obtained from an adult in good health.

This CDR3 is CASSRSGGDYNEQFF. CDR3 nucleotides: TGTGCCAGCAGCCGTAGCGGGGGGGACTACAATGAGCAGTTCTTC. V and J are TRBV7-3 and TRBJ2-1; 11 positions match TRBD2. CDR1 and CDR2 from the germline V gene are SGHTA and FQGTGA. V gave up 5 bases and J gave up 3 bases; unmatched junction bases: 3. The CDR3 is made up of 15 amino acids.

The rearrangement uses TRBV5-4 and TRBJ2-1; D might be TRBD1 (6 bases). V lost 4 bases and J 0 bases, leaving 14 bases between the germline ends. The CDR3 covers 16 residues. Germline CDR1 SGHNT, CDR2 YYREEE (reference sequence). CDR3 in DNA: TGTGCCAGCAGCACCCATACAGGGAGCTCCTACAATGAGCAGTTCTTC. As protein: CASSTHTGSSYNEQFF.

This clone has just one count. The CDR3, as DNA: TGTGCCAGTAGGACCCAGGGACGGGGCAATCAGCCCCAGCATTTT. It yields the protein CASRTQGRGNQPQHF. This chain connects TRBV19 to TRBJ1-5; D is perhaps TRBD1 (5 bases). Germline-derived CDR1 and CDR2 are LNHDA and SQIVND (reference sequence). This CDR3 contains 15 residues. V was clipped by 6 bases and J by 2 bases, with 14 bases between them.

V gene TRBV5-5 combines with J gene TRBJ1-2; D may be TRBD1 (6 bases). This CDR3 is built from 13 residues. Deletions cut 0 bases from V and 13 bases from J, with 16 bases between. Per germline, CDR1 SGHKS and CDR2 YYEKEE (reference sequence). The CDR3 DNA sequence: TGTGCCAGCAGCTTGGAGGGGGAGGGCCCTTTCACCTTC. Amino acid sequence: CASSLEGEGPFTF.

The rearrangement joins TRBV7-2 to TRBJ1-1; 7 bases agree with TRBD1. Germline CDR1 reads SGHTA; CDR2 reads FQGNSA. This CDR3 region has 15 residues. The V gene end was trimmed by 5 bases and the J gene end by 4 bases; junction bases not matched to a gene: 10. The CDR3 here is CASSRRQGDGTEAFF. CDR3 sequence (DNA): TGTGCCAGCAGCAGACGACAGGGCGATGGCACTGAAGCTTTCTTT.

This clone came up once. The V and J genes are TRBV28 and TRBJ2-7; D is perhaps TRBD1 (5 bases). Germline V lookup: CDR1 MDHEN, CDR2 SYDVKM. The CDR3 length is 17 residues. The V gene lost 2 bases and the J gene lost 2 bases, with 19 bases spanning the gap. In DNA, the CDR3 is TGTGCCAGCAGTTTAAACCGTTGGGGCCCTGCGCCCTACGAGCAGTACTTC. It yields the protein CASSLNRWGPAPYEQYF.

V usage is TRBV7-9 and J usage is TRBJ2-5; D unresolved. Trimming removed 2 bases at V and 0 bases at J, with 16 bases between. CDR3 length: 17 residues. Germline V gene sequence: CDR1 SEHNR, CDR2 FQNEAQ (reference sequence). CDR3 bases: TGTGCCAGCAGCTTATGGGGTAATGAGGCGTACCAAGAGACCCAGTACTTC. Its translation is CASSLWGNEAYQETQYF.

The rearrangement joins TRBV7-9 to TRBJ2-1, with no clear D. The germline CDR1 and CDR2 sequences are SEHNR and FQNEAQ (reference sequence). This CDR3 is 16 amino acids long. The V gene lost 6 bases and the J gene lost 0 bases, with 15 bases spanning the gap. The CDR3 sequence: CASSPPFRSSYNEQFF. CDR3 bases: TGTGCCAGCAGTCCCCCCTTTAGATCCTCCTACAATGAGCAGTTCTTC.

The rearrangement joins TRBV2 to TRBJ1-5; D unresolved. Trimming pared 8 bases from V and 10 bases from J, leaving 15 bases between. Germline-derived CDR1 and CDR2 are SNHLY and FYNNEI. The CDR3 is 12 amino acids. The CDR3 loop is CASHVGPGPQHF. The CDR3 nucleotides read TGTGCCAGCCACGTTGGACCGGGACCCCAGCATTTT.

The chain links TRBV19 to TRBJ2-4; TRBD2 is a possible D gene (6 bases). Germline-derived CDR1 and CDR2 are LNHDA and SQIVND (reference sequence). Trimming shortened V by 5 bases and J by 1 base, and 15 bases separated the two germline ends. This CDR3 is 16 amino acids long. The CDR3 sequence: CASSLATGMAKNIQYF. CDR3 nucleotide sequence: TGTGCCAGTAGTCTAGCGACTGGAATGGCCAAAAACATTCAGTACTTC. The full variable domain, rest sourced from reference TRBV19 and TRBJ2-4, is DGGITQSPKYLFRKEGQNVTLSCEQNLNHDAMYWYRQDPGQGLRLIYYSQIVNDFQKGDIAEGYSVSREKKESFPLTVTSAQKNPTAFYLCASSLATGMAKNIQYFGAGTRLSVL.

The J gene is TRBJ1-2, the V gene TRBV6-5; 8 nucleotides align to TRBD1. Germline CDR1 MNHEY, CDR2 SVGAGI. This CDR3 spans 13 amino acids. V shed 4 bases, J shed 8 bases, and the junction held 6 bases outside the gene matches. CDR3 DNA: TGTGCCAGCAGTTCCGCAGGGGGCTGGGGCTACACCTTC. As protein: CASSSAGGWGYTF.

This sequence joins TRBV5-1 and TRBJ1-6, with unresolved D. V was trimmed by 4 bases and J by 5 bases, leaving 10 bases between them. There are 14 residues in the CDR3. In germline, CDR1 is SGHRS, CDR2 YFSETQ. CDR3 DNA: TGCGCCAGCAGCCGCGGGGTTGATAATTCACCCCTCCACTTT. This gives the protein CASSRGVDNSPLHF. Drawing the rest from reference TRBV5-1 and TRBJ1-6, the complete variable domain is KAGVTQTPRYLIKTRGQQVTLSCSPISGHRSVSWYQQTPGQGLQFLFEYFSETQRNKGNFPGRFSGRQFSNSRSEMNVSTLELGDSALYLCASSRGVDNSPLHFGNGTRLTVT.

The sample holds one count of this clone. This chain joins TRBV18 and TRBJ1-2; no clear D gene. Trimming took off 2 bases at V and 3 bases at J, with 13 bases between the two ends. CDR1 KGHSH and CDR2 LQKENI come from the germline V gene. The CDR3 runs 15 residues. The CDR3 is CASSPIKEMYYGYTF. DNA for the CDR3: TGTGCCAGCTCACCAATTAAGGAGATGTACTATGGCTACACCTTC.

The chain joins TRBV5-4 to TRBJ1-5, with TRBD1 matching 7 bases. CDR3 length: 14 amino acids. V was pared by 4 bases and J by 5 bases, with 6 bases of the junction left unmatched. Germline-derived CDR1 and CDR2 are SGHNT and YYREEE (reference sequence). This chain's CDR3 is CASSVQGIDQPQHF. The CDR3, as DNA: TGTGCCAGCAGCGTACAGGGGATTGATCAGCCCCAGCATTTT.

This clone was found once. The rearrangement joins TRBV7-9 to TRBJ1-5; 7 nucleotides agree with TRBD1. Per the germline V gene, CDR1 is SEHNR and CDR2 is FQNEAQ (reference sequence). Trimming cost V 1 base and J 5 bases; bases outside gene matches: 2. This CDR3 region has 14 residues. In DNA, the CDR3 is TGTGCCAGCAGCTTAGAAACAGGGGATCAGCCCCAGCATTTT. Amino acids: CASSLETGDQPQHF.

The chain uses TRBV7-2 and TRBJ1-6, with TRBD1 as a possible D gene (6 bases). Germline V CDR1 and CDR2: SGHTA, FQGNSA. The germline V and J ends were trimmed by 2 bases and 4 bases, with 15 bases remaining between them. This CDR3 has 17 residues. CDR3 coding DNA: TGTGCCAGCAGCTTACGGCAGGGGCCAACTTATAATTCACCCCTCCACTTT. It yields the protein CASSLRQGPTYNSPLHF.

The chain combines TRBV15 with TRBJ1-2; D is unclear. V lost 6 bases, J lost 0 bases, and 8 bases lay in between. CDR3 size: 13 residues. Germline V CDR1 and CDR2: LNHNV, YYDKDF (reference sequence). The CDR3 sequence: CATRQSPNYGYTF. The CDR3 DNA reads TGTGCCACCAGACAGAGTCCTAACTATGGCTACACCTTC.